The 13 T cell receptor beta chains listed next were all sequenced from one sample in a study of shared T cell receptors in the human thymus. Data came from immunoSEQ multiplex PCR; TCRdb stores just in-frame clones and leaves some out. The table lists 700,000 or so clones, around 85% of them singletons. These data were also filed under a second study, of human thymus T cells.

The sample comprised thymocytes. These receptors all stem from a girl under three years old with a congenital heart defect.

The V gene is TRBV2, the J gene TRBJ2-3; possible D gene TRBD2, 5 bases. This CDR3 has 16 amino acids. The V end lost 9 bases, the J end lost 1 base, and 20 bases lay between the germline ends. CDR1 and CDR2 from the germline V gene are SNHLY and FYNNEI. The DNA for the CDR3 is TGTGCCAGGACTAAGTTGGCGGATTATTGCACAGATACGCAGTATTTT. Translating gives CARTKLADYCTDTQYF.

The rearrangement uses TRBV11-2 and TRBJ2-1; TRBD1 matches 8 bases. Germline V CDR1 and CDR2: SGHAT, FQNNGV. This CDR3 comprises 16 residues. The junction had 8 bases not matched to a gene; V was cut back by 5 bases and J by 2 bases. CDR3 nucleotide sequence: TGTGCCAGCAGCCCCAGGGGGCCGATACCCTACAATGAGCAGTTCTTC. It is translated as CASSPRGPIPYNEQFF.

This clone was seen just once. This chain links TRBV2 with TRBJ2-3; 10 positions agree with TRBD2. Germline-derived CDR1 and CDR2 are SNHLY and FYNNEI. J lost 0 bases, V lost 6 bases, and 6 bases had no gene match. The CDR3 runs to 16 residues. CDR3 protein: CASRLAGGPSTDTQYF. The CDR3 DNA follows: TGTGCCAGCAGGTTAGCGGGGGGACCAAGCACAGATACGCAGTATTTT.

V is TRBV9 and J is TRBJ2-1, with 9 bases lining up with TRBD2. The J segment lost 3 bases and the V segment lost 4 bases, leaving 11 bases of the junction unmatched. The CDR3 totals 17 residues. Germline CDR1 SGDLS, CDR2 YYNGEE. The CDR3, as DNA: TGTGCCAGCAGCCAAGGGGGGGCAGCGGGGGGCTACAATGAGCAGTTCTTC. Its translation: CASSQGGAAGGYNEQFF.

The J gene is TRBJ2-1, the V gene TRBV5-1; D might be TRBD1 (5 bases). V gave up 3 bases and J gave up 0 bases, with 10 bases separating them. The CDR3 consists of 15 residues. Germline V gene lookup returns CDR1 SGHRS and CDR2 YFSETQ. The CDR3 loop is CASSWGRDSYNEQFF. CDR3 sequence (DNA): TGCGCCAGCAGCTGGGGCCGCGACTCCTACAATGAGCAGTTCTTC.

The J gene is TRBJ1-4, the V gene TRBV6-5; D is possibly TRBD1 (5 bases). CDR1 and CDR2 (germline): MNHEY, SVGAGI. V lost 1 base and J 5 bases, leaving 5 bases between the germline ends. CDR3 size: 13 residues. The CDR3 here is CASSYYRNEKLFF. The CDR3 DNA reads as TGTGCCAGCAGTTACTACAGGAATGAAAAACTGTTTTTT.

This chain connects TRBV4-1 to TRBJ1-3; TRBD1 agrees at 10 bases. V lost 1 base and J lost 3; bases outside the gene matches: 9. Germline V lookup: CDR1 MGHRA, CDR2 YSYEKL. This CDR3 comprises 18 residues. CDR3 residues: CASSQGAPDRGLGNTIYF. The CDR3 DNA follows: TGCGCCAGCAGCCAAGGGGCCCCCGACAGGGGGCTTGGAAACACCATATATTTT.

The chain uses TRBV27 and TRBJ1-6, with 11 bases aligning to TRBD1. CDR1 is MNHEY, CDR2 SMNVEV, per germline (reference sequence). The CDR3 sequence is 18 residues long. Trimming took 7 bases from V and 0 from J; bases not matched to a gene: 8. The CDR3, as DNA: TGTGCCAGCACCGGACAGGGGGCAAGGAGCTCCTATAATTCACCCCTCCACTTT. Translated: CASTGQGARSSYNSPLHF.

The genes are TRBV6-1 and TRBJ1-1, with no clear D. Between the trimmed V and J ends, which lost 6 bases and 5 bases, there was a span of 16 bases. Germline V gene sequence: CDR1 MNHNS, CDR2 SASEGT. CDR3 length: 14 amino acids. The CDR3 protein is CASSPGSIRTEAFF. The CDR3 DNA reads TGTGCCAGCAGCCCCGGGTCGATTAGGACTGAAGCTTTCTTT.

J is TRBJ2-1 and V is TRBV7-3; the match to TRBD1 covers 10 bases. Germline V gene lookup returns CDR1 SGHTA and CDR2 FQGTGA. The CDR3 has 17 residues. The V segment lost 5 bases and the J segment 7 bases; nucleotides outside the gene matches: 14. The CDR3 bases are TGTGCCAGCAGCACCTCTTCGACAGGGGGCAACGGTAATGAGCAGTTCTTC. Its protein product is CASSTSSTGGNGNEQFF.

The rearrangement uses TRBV19 and TRBJ1-1; 9 bases agree with TRBD1. CDR1 and CDR2 from the germline V gene are LNHDA and SQIVND (reference sequence). Trimming removed 5 bases from V and 3 bases from J; junction bases left unmatched: 4. The CDR3 extends over 14 amino acids. CDR3 DNA sequence: TGTGCCAGTAGTCCGGGACAGGGACACACTGAAGCTTTCTTT. This translates into CASSPGQGHTEAFF.

The CDR3 is CASSIDPWGQGSYGYTF. The CDR3 nucleotides are TGTGCCAGTAGTATAGATCCGTGGGGGCAGGGCTCGTATGGCTACACCTTC. The chain links TRBV19 to TRBJ1-2; D perhaps matches TRBD1 (6 bases). Germline V gives CDR1 LNHDA, CDR2 SQIVND (reference sequence). This CDR3 has 17 residues. The V and J ends lost 0 bases and 5 bases respectively, with 19 bases between them.

The chain recombines TRBV5-1 with TRBJ1-1; D gene unclear. The CDR3 contains 13 residues. V lost 4 bases and J lost 1, with 8 bases in between. CDR1 and CDR2 (germline): SGHRS, YFSETQ. CDR3 loop: CASSTAGNTEAFF. In nucleotides, the CDR3 is TGCGCCAGCAGCACCGCAGGGAACACTGAAGCTTTCTTT. Complete variable domain (other parts from reference TRBV5-1 and TRBJ1-1): KAGVTQTPRYLIKTRGQQVTLSCSPISGHRSVSWYQQTPGQGLQFLFEYFSETQRNKGNFPGRFSGRQFSNSRSEMNVSTLELGDSALYLCASSTAGNTEAFFGQGTRLTVV.